These 16 T cell receptor beta chains came from one sample sequenced in a study of T cell responses to AZD1222 COVID-19 vaccine (dated by TCRdb to the early 2020s). Library preparation was by the immunoSEQ multiplex PCR assay. Held by TCRdb, this immuneACCESS table contains in-frame sequences only and omits some clones. Under half of the omission traces to an unresolved V gene where checked; the cause of the rest is unknown. For this sample there are some 140,000 clones; roughly 80% appear just once. Roughly 4.3% of the sample comes from the top ten. The sample's time point label is to be understood as: baseline before first vaccination. Specimen: peripheral blood, collected on day 0 of AZD1222 vaccination. Receptors originate from an adult in good health.

This clone was detected once. This rearrangement joins TRBV11-2 to TRBJ1-1; maybe TRBD1 (6 bases). In germline, CDR1 is SGHAT, CDR2 FQNNGV. The CDR3 runs 17 residues. V was trimmed by 0 bases and J by 4 bases, leaving 18 bases between them. CDR3 loop: CASSLELRNQGSTEAFF. The CDR3 DNA reads as TGTGCCAGCAGCTTAGAGCTCCGAAACCAGGGGAGCACTGAAGCTTTCTTT.

This clone was detected once. This chain joins TRBV19 and TRBJ2-5; D assignment may be TRBD1 or TRBD2 (6 bases each). This CDR3 comprises 14 residues. Between the trimmed V and J ends, which lost 5 bases and 0 bases, there was a span of 10 bases. From germline, CDR1 is LNHDA and CDR2 SQIVND (reference sequence). The CDR3 region has the DNA TGTGCCAGTAGTTACGGGGGCCACCAAGAGACCCAGTACTTC. Translating gives CASSYGGHQETQYF.

The rearrangement joins TRBV18 to TRBJ1-2, with 8 positions matching TRBD1. The CDR3 has 14 amino acids. J lost 6 bases, V lost 2 bases, and 5 bases had no gene match. CDR1 KGHSH and CDR2 LQKENI come from the germline V gene. The CDR3 protein is CASSPGQGLDGYTF. The CDR3 DNA follows: TGTGCCAGCTCACCAGGACAGGGTTTAGATGGCTACACCTTC. The whole variable domain, remainder taken from reference TRBV18 and TRBJ1-2, is NAGVMQNPRHLVRRRGQEARLRCSPMKGHSHVYWYRQLPEEGLKFMVYLQKENIIDESGMPKERFSAEFPKEGPSILRIQQVVRGDSAAYFCASSPGQGLDGYTFGSGTRLTVV.

The chain is built from TRBV6-1 and TRBJ2-7; weak D call: TRBD1 (5 bases). CDR3 length: 16 amino acids. Germline CDR1 reads MNHNS; CDR2 reads SASEGT. With 4 bases removed from V and 0 bases from J, the gap between germline ends came to 16 bases. In DNA, the CDR3 is TGTGCCAGCAGTGGGGGCGATCCACTGAGCTCCTACGAGCAGTACTTC. It yields the protein CASSGGDPLSSYEQYF.

The chain combines TRBV5-4 with TRBJ1-3, with no clear D. Looked up from germline, CDR1 is SGHNT and CDR2 is YYREEE (reference sequence). There are 13 residues in the CDR3. Trimming shortened V by 5 bases and J by 0 bases, and 6 bases separated the two germline ends. CDR3 coding DNA: TGTGCCAGCAGTCAGGCCTCTGGAAACACCATATATTTT. It specifies CASSQASGNTIYF.

V is TRBV3-1 (or the pseudogene TRBV3-2) and J is TRBJ2-1; 11 nucleotides line up with TRBD2. Germline lookup yields CDR1 LGHDT and CDR2 YNNKEL (reference sequence). CDR3 size: 18 residues. V dropped 1 base and J dropped 2; count of bases not matched to a gene: 7. The CDR3 bases are TGTGCCAGCAGCCAAGGCGGGCTAGCGGGGGGAGCCTACAATGAGCAGTTCTTC. Amino acid sequence: CASSQGGLAGGAYNEQFF.

The V and J genes are TRBV7-8 and TRBJ2-7; possibly TRBD1 for D (6 bases). This CDR3 comprises 14 residues. Germline CDR1 SGHVS, CDR2 FQNEAQ. V was pared by 3 bases and J by 4 bases, with 13 bases between. The CDR3 spells CASSLRDTRYEQYF. Written as DNA, the CDR3 is TGTGCCAGCAGCTTGAGGGACACAAGATACGAGCAGTACTTC.

The chain employs TRBV12-3 or TRBV12-4 and TRBJ1-1; TRBD1 might be the D (5 bases). The CDR3 contains 12 residues. Trimming pared 2 bases from V and 5 bases from J, leaving 6 bases between. CDR3 sequence: CASSLRGTEAFF. The CDR3 bases are TGTGCCAGCAGTTTAAGGGGAACTGAAGCTTTCTTT.

V is TRBV28 and J is TRBJ2-7, with a weak D call TRBD2 (5 bases). The CDR3 length is 15 residues. Germline V CDR1 and CDR2: MDHEN, SYDVKM. Trimming pared 2 bases from V and 0 bases from J, leaving 11 bases between. The CDR3 here is CASSLAGFPSYEQYF. In nucleotides, the CDR3 is TGTGCCAGCAGTTTAGCGGGCTTTCCCTCCTACGAGCAGTACTTC. Drawing the rest from reference TRBV28 and TRBJ2-7, the complete variable domain is DVKVTQSSRYLVKRTGEKVFLECVQDMDHENMFWYRQDPGLGLRLIYFSYDVKMKEKGDIPEGYSVSREKKERFSLILESASTNQTSMYLCASSLAGFPSYEQYFGPGTRLTVT.

CDR3 loop: CASSPGTPRGLNEQFF. The CDR3 nucleotides are TGTGCCAGCTCACCCGGGACGCCGAGGGGCCTCAATGAGCAGTTCTTC. This rearrangement joins TRBV18 to TRBJ2-1; perhaps D is TRBD1 or TRBD2 (5 bases each). Trimming cost V 3 bases and J 6 bases, with 18 bases left between them. There are 16 residues in the CDR3. Germline loops: CDR1 KGHSH, CDR2 LQKENI.

The chain couples TRBV5-1 to TRBJ2-3; TRBD2 might be the D (5 bases). Germline CDR1 SGHRS, CDR2 YFSETQ. The CDR3 is 16 residues long. With 3 bases removed from V and 1 base from J, the gap between germline ends came to 15 bases. CDR3 sequence reads: CASSSPAGGGTDTQYF. The CDR3 nucleotides are TGCGCCAGCAGCTCCCCGGCGGGTGGGGGCACAGATACGCAGTATTTT.

The chain is built from TRBV6-6 and TRBJ2-2, with unresolved D. The CDR3 is 12 residues long. Trimming shortened V by 8 bases and J by 4 bases, and 8 bases separated the two germline ends. Germline CDR1 reads MNHNY; CDR2 reads SVGAGI (reference sequence). The CDR3 DNA sequence: TGTGCCAGCGCCCGTGGCACCGGGGAGCTGTTTTTT. It specifies CASARGTGELFF.

About this clone: This sample also contains other DNA sequences that code for the same CDR3. This chain uses TRBV29-1 with TRBJ1-1, with no clear D. The germline V gene encodes CDR1 SQVTM and CDR2 ANQGSEA. Trimming removed 6 bases at V and 1 base at J, with 3 bases between. This CDR3 comprises 10 residues. The CDR3 sequence: CSVRNTEAFF. DNA for the CDR3: TGCAGCGTGAGGAACACTGAAGCTTTCTTT.

The CDR3 DNA follows: TGTGCCAGCAGCCCTAGCGGGGGGGCAGTTGAGCAGTTCTTC. Translating it yields CASSPSGGAVEQFF. This chain connects TRBV3-1 (or the pseudogene TRBV3-2) to TRBJ2-1; the match to TRBD2 covers 12 bases. Germline CDR1 reads LGHDT; CDR2 reads YNNKEL (reference sequence). The J segment lost 9 bases and the V segment lost 4 bases, leaving 4 bases of the junction unmatched. The CDR3 contains 14 residues.

The genes are TRBV5-6 and TRBJ2-5, with D possibly matching TRBD1 (5 bases). Per the germline V gene, CDR1 is SGHDT and CDR2 is YYEEEE. The ends were cut back, 0 bases at V and 3 bases at J, with 9 bases in the middle. This CDR3 has 14 residues. The CDR3 protein is CASSLVRGEETQYF. The CDR3, as DNA: TGTGCCAGCAGCTTGGTAAGGGGCGAAGAGACCCAGTACTTC.

There are a few counts of this clone. The genes are TRBV28 and TRBJ1-1, with a possible D match to TRBD1 (5 bases). This CDR3 has 12 residues. Germline CDR1 MDHEN, CDR2 SYDVKM. The ends were cut back, 2 bases at V and 8 bases at J, with 9 bases in the middle. CDR3 loop: CASSLGAGEAFF. CDR3 DNA sequence: TGTGCCAGCAGTTTAGGGGCAGGGGAAGCTTTCTTT. The complete variable domain, with remaining parts taken from reference TRBV28 and TRBJ1-1, reads DVKVTQSSRYLVKRTGEKVFLECVQDMDHENMFWYRQDPGLGLRLIYFSYDVKMKEKGDIPEGYSVSREKKERFSLILESASTNQTSMYLCASSLGAGEAFFGQGTRLTVV.